This T cell receptor beta chain was sequenced in a study of radiotherapy plus CTLA-4 blockade in lung cancer. Study-wide points: In blood, after radiotherapy plus ipilimumab, tumor-derived TCR clones expanded.

With 5 bases removed from V and 1 base from J, the gap between germline ends came to 12 bases. The germline gives CDR1 SEHNR, CDR2 FQNEAQ (reference sequence). This CDR3 has 15 amino acids. Sequencing used immunoSEQ multiplex PCR; TCRdb keeps in-frame clones, though not all of them. This sample has roughly 45,000 clones, with roughly 59% found just once. As regards this clone: Its antigen is undetermined.

J is TRBJ2-4 and V is TRBV7-9; D not resolved. This clonotype was obtained from a human donor with non-small cell lung cancer who had a partial response to radiotherapy plus ipilimumab. This specimen consisted of peripheral blood, obtained from a patient treated with radiotherapy plus ipilimumab. This CDR3 reads CASSMSEAAKNIQYF. The CDR3 nucleotides read TGTGCCAGCAGCATGTCAGAGGCGGCCAAAAACATTCAGTACTTC.